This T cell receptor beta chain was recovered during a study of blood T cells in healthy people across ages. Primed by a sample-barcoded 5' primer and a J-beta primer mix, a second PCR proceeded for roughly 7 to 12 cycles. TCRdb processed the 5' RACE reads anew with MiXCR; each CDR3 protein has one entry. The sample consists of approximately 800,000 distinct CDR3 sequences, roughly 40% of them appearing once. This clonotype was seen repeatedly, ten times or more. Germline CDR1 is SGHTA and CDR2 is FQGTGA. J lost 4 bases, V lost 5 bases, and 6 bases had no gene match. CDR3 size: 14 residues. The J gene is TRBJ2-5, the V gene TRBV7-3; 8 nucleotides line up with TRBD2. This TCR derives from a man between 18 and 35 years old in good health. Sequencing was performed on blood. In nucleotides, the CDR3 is TGTGCCAGCAGCACCTCTAGCGGGCCAGAGACCCAGTACTTC. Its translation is CASSTSSGPETQYF.